What follows are 10 T cell receptor beta chains derived from one specimen sequenced in a study of blood T cell repertoires in COVID-19. Assay used: immunoSEQ multiplex PCR; TCRdb lists only in-frame clones, some missing. The data contain some 270,000 clones, roughly 86% of them seen just once; the ten biggest clones take up around 1.5%. Material: peripheral blood. The receptors shown here come from a woman aged 60-75 years who had recovered from COVID-19.

CDR3 sequence reads: CASSLQGASNQPQHF. CDR3 nucleotide sequence: TGTGCCAGCAGTTTACAGGGGGCAAGCAATCAGCCCCAGCATTTT. J is TRBJ1-5 and V is TRBV6-5; 9 nucleotides align to TRBD1. J lost 1 base, V lost 4 bases, and 2 bases had no gene match. Germline CDR1 MNHEY, CDR2 SVGAGI. The length of the CDR3 is 15 residues.

The V and J genes are TRBV5-1 and TRBJ2-5; 9 positions agree with TRBD1. The V gene end was trimmed by 6 bases and the J gene end by 2 bases; junction bases not matched to a gene: 5. The length of the CDR3 is 14 residues. CDR1 and CDR2 (germline): SGHRS, YFSETQ. As DNA, the CDR3 is TGCGCCAGCACCGACGGGACAGGGCAAGAGACCCAGTACTTC. This sequence encodes CASTDGTGQETQYF.

This chain connects TRBV11-3 to TRBJ2-1; 8 nucleotides align to TRBD1. J lost 8 bases, V lost 5 bases, and 11 bases had no gene match. Germline lookup yields CDR1 SGHNT and CDR2 YENEEA. This CDR3 has 15 amino acids. The CDR3 DNA sequence: TGTGCCAGCAGCCCTCGGGGCAGGGGGCCTTATGAGCAGTTCTTC. This gives the protein CASSPRGRGPYEQFF.

V is TRBV10-3 and J is TRBJ2-2; 7 bases are shared with TRBD1. Germline CDR1 reads ENHRY; CDR2 reads SYGVKD. V trimming: 5 bases; J trimming: 7 bases; junction bases outside the gene matches: 7. The CDR3 length is 14 residues. The CDR3 is CAISMQGDDGELFF. The CDR3 bases are TGTGCCATCAGTATGCAGGGGGATGACGGGGAGCTGTTTTTT.

This clone has only one observation. The J gene is TRBJ1-5, the V gene TRBV6-6, with 7 bases aligning to TRBD1. The CDR3 is 14 residues long. Germline V gives CDR1 MNHNY, CDR2 SVGAGI (reference sequence). The junction had 9 bases not matched to a gene; V was cut back by 7 bases and J by 6 bases. CDR3 coding DNA: TGTGCCAGCACTACCCGACAGGGCGGTCAGCCCCAGCATTTT. Translation: CASTTRQGGQPQHF.

The chain is built from TRBV7-2 and TRBJ1-1; no definite D call. This CDR3 comprises 15 residues. Per the germline V gene, CDR1 is SGHTA and CDR2 is FQGNSA. Trimming shortened V by 5 bases and J by 4 bases, and 17 bases separated the two germline ends. CDR3 coding DNA: TGTGCCAGCAGCCCCCGCCGGGTGGGTGGCACTGAAGCTTTCTTT. Translating gives CASSPRRVGGTEAFF.

The chain joins TRBV5-4 to TRBJ2-7; 13 bases fit TRBD2. From germline, CDR1 is SGHNT and CDR2 YYREEE (reference sequence). With V trimmed by 4 bases and J by 7 bases, 5 bases remained unmatched. The CDR3 is 14 amino acids. DNA of the CDR3: TGTGCCAGCAGCCCTGGACTAGCGGGGGAAGAGCAGTACTTC. Its protein product is CASSPGLAGEEQYF.

This clone was observed a single time. The rearrangement links TRBV3-1 (or the pseudogene TRBV3-2) to TRBJ2-2; 7 bases align to TRBD2. CDR1 is LGHDT and CDR2 is YNNKEL in the germline V gene (reference sequence). This CDR3 region has 17 residues. Unmatched junction bases numbered 12, after V lost 4 bases and J lost 4 bases. For the CDR3, the DNA is TGTGCCAGCAGCCGCCGCGAGACTAGCAGCATCACCGGGGAGCTGTTTTTT. Encoded protein: CASSRRETSSITGELFF.

The chain joins TRBV5-1 to TRBJ2-5; 10 nucleotides line up with TRBD2. CDR3 length equals 15 residues. CDR1 and CDR2 from the germline V gene are SGHRS and YFSETQ. Trimming took 0 bases from V and 4 from J; bases not matched to a gene: 3. This CDR3 is CASSLEGLARETQYF. Written as DNA, the CDR3 is TGCGCCAGCAGCTTGGAGGGACTAGCGAGAGAGACCCAGTACTTC.

The genes are TRBV9 and TRBJ1-2; maybe TRBD1 (5 bases). The CDR3 loop spans 15 amino acids. The ends were cut back, 4 bases at V and 0 bases at J, with 13 bases in the middle. The germline V gene has CDR1 SGDLS and CDR2 YYNGEE. The CDR3 protein is CASSPWGDPNYGYTF. The CDR3 nucleotides read TGTGCCAGCAGCCCCTGGGGGGACCCTAACTATGGCTACACCTTC.